The 28 T cell receptor beta chains reported below all come from one sample, sequenced in a study of cytomegalovirus exposure and HLA in healthy donors (dated by TCRdb to the late 2010s). Libraries were made using the immunoSEQ multiplex PCR assay. A mixture of 60 forward primers for TCR Vbeta segments and 13 reverse primers for TCR Jbeta segments was used in the multiplex PCR. In its TCRdb copy, this immuneACCESS table keeps in-frame sequences only and misses some clones. Where compared with another copy, unresolved V genes explain less than half of these, and the others have no known cause. The sample profile shows about 180,000 clones; 75% to 85% of them were found once. 0.95% to 1.5% of the sample belongs to the ten largest clones. The sequencing sample was made of PBMCs. The receptors here all came from a girl aged 2 to 10 in good health and CMV-seropositive.

A single count supports this clone. V and J are TRBV5-1 and TRBJ2-1; D gene unclear. Trimming left V 0 bases short and J 7 bases short, with 17 bases between. CDR1 SGHRS and CDR2 YFSETQ come from the germline V gene. CDR3 length equals 16 residues. CDR3 coding DNA: TGCGCCAGCAGCTTGGACGGCCAGGCGATAAGTAATGAGCAGTTCTTC. Amino acids: CASSLDGQAISNEQFF.

This clone has more than one count but fewer than ten. This chain connects TRBV18 to TRBJ2-7; TRBD1 might be the D (6 bases). Germline lookup yields CDR1 KGHSH and CDR2 LQKENI. CDR3 length: 13 amino acids. Trimming left V 6 bases short and J 9 bases short, with 18 bases between. The CDR3 coding sequence is TGTGCCAGCTCGCTTTCGGACAGTCGTGGGCAGTACTTC. This translates into CASSLSDSRGQYF.

The chain has TRBV27 and TRBJ2-1; D is uncertain. The germline CDR1 and CDR2 sequences are MNHEY and SMNVEV (reference sequence). Trimming took 3 bases from V and 0 from J, leaving 18 bases between them. CDR3 length equals 18 residues. The CDR3 DNA reads as TGTGCCAGCAGTTTCAAAACAATCTCCTCATACTCCTACAATGAGCAGTTCTTC. Amino acid sequence: CASSFKTISSYSYNEQFF.

Notes on this clone: Mismatch with germline at one junction end may stem from a read error. The chain carries TRBV27 and TRBJ2-1; D remains unclear. There are 17 residues in the CDR3. Germline V CDR1 and CDR2: MNHEY, SMNVEV (reference sequence). CDR3 loop: CASSSRPLPPFYNERFF. CDR3 bases: TGTGCCAGCAGTTCACGGCCCCTACCCCCCTTCTACAATGAGCGGTTCTTC.

The chain joins TRBV27 to TRBJ2-1; 8 positions agree with TRBD1. The CDR3 has 16 amino acids. Germline CDR1 is MNHEY and CDR2 is SMNVEV (reference sequence). Trimming at V came to 3 bases and at J to 6 bases, leaving 10 bases not matched to a gene. The CDR3 DNA reads as TGTGCCAGCAGTTTTTCCCAGGGGGCCCGAGTCAATGAGCAGTTCTTC. The encoded protein is CASSFSQGARVNEQFF.

The DNA of the CDR3 is TGTGCCAGCAGCGCGCGTTCCGGGACAGGGGTGGCCAATGAGCAGTTCTTC. This codes for CASSARSGTGVANEQFF. The rearrangement links TRBV21-1 to TRBJ2-1; no check of the table's D call, TRBD1, against the DNA was made. TRBV21-1 is reported as a pseudogene. CDR3 length equals 17 residues.

The chain recombines TRBV28 with TRBJ2-7; D remains unclear. Trimming left V 3 bases short and J 6 bases short, with 9 bases between. The CDR3 totals 12 residues. The germline gives CDR1 MDHEN, CDR2 SYDVKM. CDR3 amino acids: CASSLFFGEQYF. CDR3 in DNA: TGTGCCAGCAGTTTGTTCTTCGGCGAGCAGTACTTC. Looking up the rest from reference TRBV28 and TRBJ2-7 gives the full variable domain: DVKVTQSSRYLVKRTGEKVFLECVQDMDHENMFWYRQDPGLGLRLIYFSYDVKMKEKGDIPEGYSVSREKKERFSLILESASTNQTSMYLCASSLFFGEQYFGPGTRLTVT.

This clone was seen just once. This rearrangement joins TRBV7-8 to TRBJ1-2; tentative D call: TRBD1 (6 bases). The V gene's germline CDR1 is SGHVS and CDR2 FQNEAQ. V was pared by 5 bases and J by 2 bases, with 9 bases between. The CDR3 consists of 13 residues. This CDR3 is CASSPTGNYGYTF. CDR3 nucleotide sequence: TGTGCCAGCAGCCCGACAGGAAACTATGGCTACACCTTC.

This clone was recorded a few times. The rearrangement uses TRBV7-8 and TRBJ2-2, with D maybe TRBD1 (6 bases). The ends were cut back, 2 bases at V and 8 bases at J, with 9 bases in the middle. CDR1 is SGHVS and CDR2 is FQNEAQ in the germline V gene. This CDR3 spans 13 amino acids. In nucleotides, the CDR3 is TGTGCCAGCAGCTTATTGGGGGCTGGGGAGCTGTTTTTT. Protein sequence: CASSLLGAGELFF.

The chain combines TRBV6-5 with TRBJ1-6; the match to TRBD1 covers 10 bases. The CDR3 loop spans 15 amino acids. In germline, CDR1 is MNHEY, CDR2 SVGAGI. V lost 6 bases and J lost 7; bases outside the gene matches: 6. The DNA for the CDR3 is TGTGCCAGCAGGGCCTGGGACAGGGGAAATTCACCCCTCCACTTT. As protein: CASRAWDRGNSPLHF.

The rearrangement uses TRBV2 and TRBJ1-5; 7 nucleotides line up with TRBD1. Per the germline V gene, CDR1 is SNHLY and CDR2 is FYNNEI. Trimming cost V 6 bases and J 5 bases; bases outside gene matches: 7. The CDR3 totals 14 residues. In DNA form, the CDR3 reads TGTGCCAGCAGGGGGGGACAGACTTATCAGCCCCAGCATTTT. The encoded protein is CASRGGQTYQPQHF.

The chain joins TRBV5-4 to TRBJ2-5, with a possible D match to TRBD2 (7 bases). V shed 0 bases and J shed 5 bases, with 14 bases lying between them. This CDR3 has 15 amino acids. CDR1 and CDR2 (germline): SGHNT, YYREEE (reference sequence). The CDR3 is CASSLGGRGGETQYF. The DNA for the CDR3 is TGTGCCAGCAGCTTGGGCGGGAGAGGGGGGGAGACCCAGTACTTC.

CDR3: CASSPVGEGYSYEQYF. CDR3 bases: TGTGCCAGCAGCCCCGTTGGGGAGGGGTACTCCTACGAGCAGTACTTC. The rearrangement joins TRBV4-2 to TRBJ2-7; 7 bases are a match to TRBD2. V trimming: 4 bases; J trimming: 0 bases; junction bases outside the gene matches: 9. This CDR3 has 16 amino acids. Looked up from germline, CDR1 is LGHNA and CDR2 is YNFKEQ.

CDR3 sequence: CASSLWPDKNPFHSPLHF. CDR3 DNA sequence: TGTGCCAGCAGCTTATGGCCTGACAAAAACCCTTTTCATTCACCCCTCCACTTT. The rearrangement links TRBV11-2 to TRBJ1-6; the D is unclear. CDR1 and CDR2 from the germline V gene are SGHAT and FQNNGV. The V and J ends lost 2 bases and 8 bases respectively, with 22 bases between them. The CDR3 is 18 amino acids.

The chain carries TRBV28 and TRBJ1-5, with D perhaps matching TRBD1 (6 bases). Trimming pared 6 bases from V and 1 base from J, leaving 16 bases between. CDR1 and CDR2 (germline): MDHEN, SYDVKM. The CDR3 has 16 amino acids. The CDR3 DNA is TGTGCCAGCAGCTTTTTCACAGGGACCAGCAATCAGCCCCAGCATTTT. This encodes CASSFFTGTSNQPQHF.

This clone has just a few counts. The chain couples TRBV6-5 to TRBJ2-7; TRBD2 matches 8 bases. CDR1 is MNHEY, CDR2 SVGAGI, per germline. The CDR3 has 13 amino acids. Trimming at V came to 10 bases and at J to 5 bases, leaving 10 bases not matched to a gene. The CDR3, as DNA: TGTGCCACCAAACCCGGGACTAGGAACGAGCAGTACTTC. Its protein is CATKPGTRNEQYF.

This chain connects TRBV6-5 to TRBJ2-7; a possible D gene is TRBD1 (6 bases). CDR3 length: 15 residues. Trimming stripped 5 bases from V and 0 bases from J, with 14 bases between. The germline gives CDR1 MNHEY, CDR2 SVGAGI. The CDR3 loop reads CASSRRPGDSYEQYF. DNA for the CDR3: TGTGCCAGCAGTCGTAGACCAGGGGACTCCTACGAGCAGTACTTC.

This chain links TRBV11-3 with TRBJ1-1, with 7 nucleotides matching TRBD1. The CDR3 is 16 amino acids. Germline CDR1 and CDR2: SGHNT and YENEEA. Trimming at V came to 3 bases and at J to 0 bases, leaving 7 bases not matched to a gene. The CDR3, as DNA: TGTGCCAGCAGCTTTACAGGGGTCCCTATGAACACTGAAGCTTTCTTT. It codes for CASSFTGVPMNTEAFF.

The chain is built from TRBV5-1 and TRBJ2-5; TRBD2 matches at 10 bases. Losses at the gene ends were 4 bases for V and 7 bases for J; bases not matched to a gene: 19. CDR1 SGHRS and CDR2 YFSETQ come from the germline V gene. The CDR3 totals 18 residues. The CDR3: CASSVNNFILAGGLTQYF. The DNA of the CDR3 is TGCGCCAGCAGCGTGAACAATTTTATCTTAGCGGGAGGTCTGACCCAGTACTTC. Full variable domain (missing parts from reference TRBV5-1 and TRBJ2-5): KAGVTQTPRYLIKTRGQQVTLSCSPISGHRSVSWYQQTPGQGLQFLFEYFSETQRNKGNFPGRFSGRQFSNSRSEMNVSTLELGDSALYLCASSVNNFILAGGLTQYFGPGTRLLVL.

This clone has just a few counts. V gene TRBV2 combines with J gene TRBJ2-7; TRBD1 aligns across 8 bases. CDR1 SNHLY and CDR2 FYNNEI come from the germline V gene. With V trimmed by 7 bases and J by 2 bases, 7 bases remained unmatched. The CDR3 is made up of 14 amino acids. The CDR3: CASTGRGLTYEQYF. CDR3 coding DNA: TGTGCCAGCACCGGCAGGGGGCTTACCTACGAGCAGTACTTC.

The rearrangement links TRBV29-1 to TRBJ2-5, with TRBD2 matching 9 bases. Unmatched junction bases numbered 28, after V lost 7 bases and J lost 1 base. The CDR3 contains 21 residues. In germline, CDR1 is SQVTM, CDR2 ANQGSEA. As DNA, the CDR3 is TGCAGCGCTGGGGGTAAGAGACACAACGGTAGCGGGAGTGTGTTCCAAGAGACCCAGTACTTC. Amino acids: CSAGGKRHNGSGSVFQETQYF. Based on the CDR3 plus reference TRBV29-1 and TRBJ2-5, the full variable domain is SAVISQKPSRDICQRGTSLTIQCQVDSQVTMMFWYRQQPGQSLTLIATANQGSEATYESGFVIDKFPISRPNLTFSTLTVSNMSPEDSSIYLCSAGGKRHNGSGSVFQETQYFGPGTRLLVL.

This sequence joins TRBV6-1 and TRBJ2-7; 8 bases are shared with TRBD2. V shed 3 bases and J 8 bases; nucleotides not matched to a gene: 6. From germline, CDR1 is MNHNS and CDR2 SASEGT. The CDR3 has 13 amino acids. CDR3 protein: CASSEGTSGKQYF. CDR3 in DNA: TGTGCCAGCAGTGAGGGGACTAGTGGCAAGCAGTACTTC.

The chain uses TRBV5-1 and TRBJ2-1; 12 nucleotides agree with TRBD2. J was trimmed by 7 bases and V by 0 bases; bases with no gene match: 8. This CDR3 contains 17 residues. Germline CDR1 is SGHRS and CDR2 is YFSETQ. As DNA, the CDR3 is TGCGCCAGCAGCTTGGACCCGACTAGCGGGAGTGTTAATGAGCAGTTCTTC. Translation gives CASSLDPTSGSVNEQFF.

The chain couples TRBV27 to TRBJ1-2, with 12 positions matching TRBD1. Germline lookup yields CDR1 MNHEY and CDR2 SMNVEV (reference sequence). The CDR3 covers 16 residues. V trimming: 2 bases; J trimming: 6 bases; junction bases outside the gene matches: 7. The CDR3 DNA follows: TGTGCCAGCAGTTTAGGCCCGGGACAGGGGGCGAATGGCTACACCTTC. It encodes CASSLGPGQGANGYTF.

This clone was counted a single time. Germline and junction disagree at one end, which may indicate a read error. This chain uses TRBV7-9 with TRBJ1-1, with no clear D. Per the germline V gene, CDR1 is SEHNR and CDR2 is FQNEAQ (reference sequence). The CDR3 totals 12 residues. The CDR3, as DNA: TGTTCCAGCAGCCGCGCCGCGGCTGAAGCTTTCTTT. Its translation: CSSSRAAAEAFF.

This chain uses TRBV25-1 with TRBJ1-1; TRBD1 is a possible D gene (5 bases). The CDR3 extends over 14 amino acids. V was cut by 4 bases and J by 10 bases, with 19 bases left in between. The germline V gene has CDR1 MGHDK and CDR2 SYGVNS. Written as DNA, the CDR3 is TGTGCCAGCAGTGTCCGACGGGGGTGGGAATTAGCTTTCTTT. Translating it yields CASSVRRGWELAFF.

The CDR3 DNA reads as TGTGCCAGCAGCTTCCGGGGGCAAACAGGGGGTAGGAACACCGGGGAGCTGTTTTTT. The encoded protein is CASSFRGQTGGRNTGELFF. The chain has TRBV7-8 and TRBJ2-2, with TRBD1 matching 8 bases. The germline CDR1 and CDR2 sequences are SGHVS and FQNEAQ. J lost 1 base, V lost 3 bases, and 13 bases had no gene match. There are 19 residues in the CDR3. Full variable domain (remainder filled in from reference TRBV7-8 and TRBJ2-2): GAGVSQSPRYKVAKRGQDVALRCDPISGHVSLFWYQQALGQGPEFLTYFQNEAQLDKSGLPSDRFFAERPEGSVSTLKIQRTQQEDSAVYLCASSFRGQTGGRNTGELFFGEGSRLTVL.

V usage is TRBV2 and J usage is TRBJ2-5; TRBD2 aligns across 8 bases. Trimming took 4 bases from V and 2 from J; bases not matched to a gene: 12. The CDR3 is 17 amino acids. Germline CDR1 SNHLY, CDR2 FYNNEI. DNA for the CDR3: TGTGCCAGCAGTGTTTCTCTGTTACTAGCGGATCAAGAGACCCAGTACTTC. Protein sequence: CASSVSLLLADQETQYF.